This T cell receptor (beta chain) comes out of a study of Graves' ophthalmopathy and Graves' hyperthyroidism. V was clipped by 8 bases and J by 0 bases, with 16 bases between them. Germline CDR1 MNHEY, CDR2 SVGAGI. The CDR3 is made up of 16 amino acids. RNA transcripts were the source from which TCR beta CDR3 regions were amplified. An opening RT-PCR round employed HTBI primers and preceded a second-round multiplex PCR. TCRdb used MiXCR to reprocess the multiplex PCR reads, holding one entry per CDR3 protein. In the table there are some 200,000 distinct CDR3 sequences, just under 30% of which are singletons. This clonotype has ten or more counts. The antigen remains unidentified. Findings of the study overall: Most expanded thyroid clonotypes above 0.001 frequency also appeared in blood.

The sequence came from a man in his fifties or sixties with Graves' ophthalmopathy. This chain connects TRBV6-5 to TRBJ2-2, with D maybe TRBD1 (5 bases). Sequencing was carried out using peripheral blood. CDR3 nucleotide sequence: TGTGCCAGCCAGGCGGCCCGGACAACGAACACCGGGGAGCTGTTTTTT. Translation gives CASQAARTTNTGELFF.